The 28 T cell receptor beta chains reported below all come from one sample, sequenced in a study of Tregs in tolerant kidney transplant recipients. Measured with immunoSEQ multiplex PCR; TCRdb has only the in-frame clones, and not every one. Its table records 25,000 to 35,000 clones. The material was CD8+ T cells from blood, obtained before the transplant. The receptors originated from a human donor who received a combined kidney and bone marrow transplant.

Remarks on this clone: The observed sequence ends 3 residues before the CDR3 terminus, with the missing tail filled in from the germline J gene. V is TRBV20-1 and J is TRBJ2-1, with 13 bases fitting TRBD2. The CDR3 has 18 amino acids. Per germline, CDR1 DFQATT and CDR2 SNEGSKA (reference sequence). V was clipped by 1 base and J by 3 bases; unmatched bases: 9. CDR3 DNA, as far as it was read: TGCAGTGCTAGAGGCGGACTAGCGGGAGAGGGTTTCTACAATGAG. This sequence encodes CSARGGLAGEGFYNE. The full CDR3 sequence reads CSARGGLAGEGFYNEQFF.

A word on this clone: The read terminates 3 residues ahead of where the CDR3 ends, so the germline J gene completes it. The rearrangement uses TRBV6-2 or TRBV6-3 and TRBJ2-2, with 8 bases fitting TRBD2. This CDR3 contains 14 residues. Trimming removed 8 bases from V and 3 bases from J; junction bases left unmatched: 5. Germline CDR1 and CDR2: MNHEY and SVGEGT. Here the CDR3 reads CASDPGGYTGELFF. CDR3 DNA (partial): TGTGCCAGCGATCCGGGGGGGTACACCGGGGAG.

Comment on this clone: The read stops 3 residues short of the end of the CDR3; the missing end is completed from the germline J gene. Other DNA sequences from this sample encode an identical CDR3 as well. This rearrangement joins TRBV19 to TRBJ2-7, with D possibly being TRBD2 (5 bases). The ends were cut back, 1 base at V and 4 bases at J, with 11 bases in the middle. Germline loops: CDR1 LNHDA, CDR2 SQIVND (reference sequence). The CDR3 runs to 14 residues. CDR3 sequence: CASSIGSGGYEQYF. CDR3 DNA (partial): TGTGCCAGTAGTATAGGGAGCGGAGGATACGAG.

On this clone: The missing CDR3 end, 3 residues past where the read stops, is filled in from the germline J gene. V usage is TRBV5-1 and J usage is TRBJ1-1; 8 nucleotides align to TRBD1. The CDR3 is 16 amino acids. V shed 2 bases, J shed 1 base, and the junction held 7 bases outside the gene matches. Germline V gene lookup returns CDR1 SGHRS and CDR2 YFSETQ. Incomplete CDR3 DNA: TGCGCCAGCAGCTTTGAACCGACAGGGGAGAACACTGAA. This codes for CASSFEPTGENTE. The CDR3 as a whole reads CASSFEPTGENTEAFF.

Worth noting for this clone: Read coverage stops 3 residues before the CDR3 terminus; the germline J gene supplies the remainder. This sequence joins TRBV6-2 or TRBV6-3 and TRBJ1-2; 7 positions match TRBD1. J gave up 5 bases and V 2 bases, and 5 bases lay outside the gene matches. Germline lookup yields CDR1 MNHEY and CDR2 SVGEGT. The CDR3 extends over 14 amino acids. The covered CDR3 bases are TGTGCCAGCAGTTACACGAGGACAGGTTATGGC. Translated: CASSYTRTGYG. The whole CDR3 region reads CASSYTRTGYGYTF.

About this clone: Read coverage stops 3 residues before the CDR3 terminus; the germline J gene supplies the remainder. The V gene is TRBV14, the J gene TRBJ1-2; a weak D match, TRBD1 (6 bases). The CDR3 covers 14 residues. Germline CDR1 SGHDN, CDR2 FVKESK. Trimming shortened V by 4 bases and J by 3 bases, and 12 bases separated the two germline ends. CDR3 DNA, as far as it was read: TGTGCCAGCAGCCCTGGACAGTATGACTATGGC. Its protein product is CASSPGQYDYG. The entire CDR3 protein reads CASSPGQYDYGYTF.

Concerning this clone: Read coverage stops 3 residues before the CDR3 terminus; the germline J gene supplies the remainder. The chain carries TRBV30 and TRBJ2-7, with D perhaps matching TRBD1 (6 bases). CDR3 length: 13 residues. Trimming stripped 1 base from V and 3 bases from J, with 10 bases between. Germline V lookup: CDR1 GTSNPN, CDR2 SVGIG (reference sequence). The CDR3 spells CAWSGPGHYEQYF. The CDR3 bases that were read are TGTGCCTGGAGTGGTCCGGGACACTACGAG.

With respect to this clone: With the read ending 3 residues before the CDR3 end, the germline J gene is used to fill in that end. The chain joins TRBV10-2 to TRBJ2-5, with a weak D call TRBD2 (6 bases). Trimming left V 4 bases short and J 4 bases short, with 19 bases between. The CDR3 is 16 residues long. Per the germline V gene, CDR1 is WSHSY and CDR2 is SAAADI. This chain's CDR3 is CASSAPGGTLLETQYF. Partial CDR3 DNA: TGCGCCAGCAGTGCCCCCGGGGGTACCCTTCTAGAGACC.

On this clone: The missing CDR3 end, 3 residues past where the read stops, is filled in from the germline J gene. V gene TRBV30 combines with J gene TRBJ1-4; 7 nucleotides match TRBD1. The CDR3 spans 14 residues. The germline gives CDR1 GTSNPN, CDR2 SVGIG (reference sequence). J lost 10 bases, V lost 5 bases, and 13 bases had no gene match. CDR3 sequence: CAWSWGRGPPKLFF. Incomplete CDR3 DNA: TGTGCCTGGTCCTGGGGAAGGGGGCCCCCAAAA.

With respect to this clone: The read terminates 3 residues before the CDR3 end, so the remaining end is supplied by the germline J gene. This rearrangement joins TRBV19 to TRBJ1-1; 7 positions match TRBD1. Germline CDR1 and CDR2: LNHDA and SQIVND (reference sequence). J was trimmed by 0 bases and V by 7 bases; bases with no gene match: 2. CDR3 length: 13 amino acids. The sequenced part of the CDR3 DNA is TGTGCCAGTAAGACAGGGATGAACACTGAA. It translates to CASKTGMNTE. The CDR3 in full is CASKTGMNTEAFF.

Note on this clone: The observed sequence ends 3 residues before the CDR3 terminus, with the missing tail filled in from the germline J gene. The chain combines TRBV19 with TRBJ2-7; TRBD2 matches at 7 bases. The CDR3 loop spans 15 amino acids. Germline V gene data show CDR1 as LNHDA and CDR2 as SQIVND (reference sequence). Trimming took 0 bases from V and 2 from J; bases not matched to a gene: 4. The covered CDR3 bases are TGTGCCAGTAGTATAGAAGGGACTAACACCTACGAG. Translating it yields CASSIEGTNTYE. The entire CDR3 protein is CASSIEGTNTYEQYF. The variable domain in full, completed from reference TRBV19 and TRBJ2-7, reads DGGITQSPKYLFRKEGQNVTLSCEQNLNHDAMYWYRQDPGQGLRLIYYSQIVNDFQKGDIAEGYSVSREKKESFPLTVTSAQKNPTAFYLCASSIEGTNTYEQYFGPGTRLTVT.

With regard to this clone: The CDR3 extends 3 residues past the end of the read, so its final part is completed from the germline J gene. The chain uses TRBV7-2 and TRBJ2-3; D is unclear. Trimming shortened V by 6 bases and J by 5 bases, and 12 bases separated the two germline ends. This CDR3 has 13 amino acids. Germline lookup yields CDR1 SGHTA and CDR2 FQGNSA. CDR3 DNA (partial): TGTGCCAGCAGGCATAGACAAATAGATACG. Its translation is CASRHRQIDT. The entire CDR3 protein reads CASRHRQIDTQYF. Variable domain in full (rest from reference TRBV7-2 and TRBJ2-3): GAGVSQSPSNKVTEKGKDVELRCDPISGHTALYWYRQSLGQGLEFLIYFQGNSAPDKSGLPSDRFSAERTGGSVSTLTIQRTQQEDSAVYLCASRHRQIDTQYFGPGTRLTVL.

As concerns this clone: The read halts 3 residues ahead of the CDR3 end, with the missing end drawn from the germline J gene. V and J are TRBV13 and TRBJ2-7; 7 bases fit TRBD1. Germline V gene sequence: CDR1 PRHDT, CDR2 FYEKMQ (reference sequence). V gave up 5 bases and J gave up 3 bases; unmatched junction bases: 7. The CDR3 is made up of 14 amino acids. CDR3 region: CASSLTGSFYEQYF. The part of the CDR3 DNA that was read is TGTGCCAGCAGCCTGACAGGGAGTTTCTACGAG.

About this clone: Read sequence stops 3 residues before the CDR3 end, and the germline J gene provides the missing end. V and J are TRBV10-1 and TRBJ1-2, with D possibly being TRBD1 (6 bases). The CDR3 sequence is 14 residues long. V gave up 0 bases and J gave up 4 bases, with 9 bases separating them. Germline lookup yields CDR1 WNHNN and CDR2 SYGVQD (reference sequence). Partial CDR3 DNA: TGCGCCAGCAGTGAGTCTACAGGGCTCTATGGC. Translating gives CASSESTGLYG. Given in full, the CDR3 is CASSESTGLYGYTF.

The sequenced CDR3 bases are TGTGCCAGCAGCCTGGGGGCGCCGACGATCGGC. Translated, it gives CASSLGAPTIG. The entire CDR3 is CASSLGAPTIGYTF. The chain is built from TRBV5-6 and TRBJ1-2; maybe TRBD1 (6 bases). The CDR3 goes on 3 residues after the read ends, and that part is filled in from the germline J gene. The germline CDR1 and CDR2 sequences are SGHDT and YYEEEE. The CDR3 consists of 14 residues.

To note about this clone: The read gets to within 3 residues of the CDR3 end, and the germline J gene fills in the rest. This sequence joins TRBV2 and TRBJ2-3; D might be TRBD2 (6 bases). CDR3 length: 14 residues. Trimming removed 8 bases at V and 6 bases at J, with 18 bases between. The germline V gene has CDR1 SNHLY and CDR2 FYNNEI. The CDR3 loop reads CASPQGLNPDTQYF. The sequenced CDR3 bases are TGTGCCAGCCCTCAGGGACTTAACCCCGATACG. The complete variable domain, with remaining parts taken from reference TRBV2 and TRBJ2-3, reads EPEVTQTPSHQVTQMGQEVILRCVPISNHLYFYWYRQILGQKVEFLVSFYNNEISEKSEIFDDQFSVERPDGSNFTLKIRSTKLEDSAMYFCASPQGLNPDTQYFGPGTRLTVL.

CDR3 DNA (partial): TGCAGCGCTATAACCTTCCCCTACGAG. The encoded protein is CSAITFPYE. Given in full, the CDR3 is CSAITFPYEQYF. V and J are TRBV29-1 and TRBJ2-7, with D unresolved. The read is 3 residues too short to cover the CDR3 end, so that end is filled in from the germline J gene. V lost 7 bases and J lost 2, with 12 bases in between. CDR1 SQVTM and CDR2 ANQGSEA come from the germline V gene. This CDR3 comprises 12 residues.

Partial CDR3 DNA: TGTGCCAGCAGCCGCGGGGACAGTAATGAAAAA. Translated, it gives CASSRGDSNEK. The complete CDR3 sequence is CASSRGDSNEKLFF. The genes are TRBV7-6 and TRBJ1-4, with 7 bases fitting TRBD1. The CDR3 end lies 3 residues beyond the end of the read and is filled in from the germline J gene. The germline gives CDR1 SGHVS, CDR2 FNYEAQ. The J segment lost 4 bases and the V segment lost 5 bases, leaving 4 bases of the junction unmatched. CDR3 length: 14 amino acids.

As regards this clone: Sequencing ends 3 residues short of the CDR3 end; the germline J gene provides the rest. This rearrangement joins TRBV2 to TRBJ2-1; D perhaps matches TRBD1 (6 bases). CDR1 and CDR2 from the germline V gene are SNHLY and FYNNEI. V was cut by 8 bases and J by 3 bases, with 29 bases left in between. The CDR3 contains 19 residues. The DNA read from the CDR3 is TGTGCCAGCTTTGAACCCCAGGGGAAGAATACCAGGGACTACAATGAG. Protein: CASFEPQGKNTRDYNE. The full CDR3 sequence reads CASFEPQGKNTRDYNEQFF. Full variable domain (remainder filled in from reference TRBV2 and TRBJ2-1): EPEVTQTPSHQVTQMGQEVILRCVPISNHLYFYWYRQILGQKVEFLVSFYNNEISEKSEIFDDQFSVERPDGSNFTLKIRSTKLEDSAMYFCASFEPQGKNTRDYNEQFFGPGTRLTVL.

With regard to this clone: With the read ending 3 residues before the CDR3 end, the germline J gene is used to fill in that end. This sequence joins TRBV2 and TRBJ1-6; tentative D call: TRBD1 (6 bases). This CDR3 region has 15 residues. Germline-derived CDR1 and CDR2 are SNHLY and FYNNEI. V lost 3 bases and J lost 4, with 10 bases in between. The covered CDR3 bases are TGTGCCAGCAGTGAGTCCACAGGGTATAATTCACCC. Its protein is CASSESTGYNSP. The whole CDR3 reads CASSESTGYNSPLHF.

As to this clone: The DNA ends 3 residues before the CDR3 does, and the rest of the CDR3 is filled in from the germline J gene. This chain links TRBV19 with TRBJ1-5; tentative D call: TRBD1 (6 bases). V dropped 2 bases and J dropped 1 base, with 9 bases sitting between them. Germline lookup yields CDR1 LNHDA and CDR2 SQIVND (reference sequence). The CDR3 extends over 15 amino acids. CDR3 protein: CASSIRTESNQPQHF. The part of the CDR3 DNA that was read is TGTGCCAGTAGTATACGGACAGAGAGCAATCAGCCC.

A word on this clone: The read halts 3 residues ahead of the CDR3 end, with the missing end drawn from the germline J gene. This sequence joins TRBV19 and TRBJ1-2; 12 nucleotides agree with TRBD1. CDR1 is LNHDA, CDR2 SQIVND, per germline (reference sequence). V trimming: 7 bases; J trimming: 6 bases; junction bases outside the gene matches: 6. CDR3 length equals 14 residues. The CDR3 spells CASNPGQGADGYTF. The sequenced part of the CDR3 DNA is TGTGCCAGTAACCCGGGACAGGGGGCAGATGGC. The full variable domain, completed using reference TRBV19 and TRBJ1-2, is DGGITQSPKYLFRKEGQNVTLSCEQNLNHDAMYWYRQDPGQGLRLIYYSQIVNDFQKGDIAEGYSVSREKKESFPLTVTSAQKNPTAFYLCASNPGQGADGYTFGSGTRLTVV.

Of note for this clone: The CDR3 extends 3 residues past the end of the read, so its final part is completed from the germline J gene. The chain joins TRBV6-1 to TRBJ2-3; 7 bases are shared with TRBD1. V lost 3 bases, J lost 8 bases, and 2 bases stayed unmatched. Germline CDR1 MNHNS, CDR2 SASEGT. The CDR3 contains 12 residues. CDR3 sequence reads: CASSDPGGTQYF. The part of the CDR3 DNA that was read is TGTGCCAGCAGTGACCCAGGGGGTACG.

For this clone: The sequence runs out 3 residues before the end of the CDR3; the remainder is reconstructed from the germline J gene. The chain uses TRBV11-2 and TRBJ1-1; D is ambiguous. Trimming pared 4 bases from V and 6 bases from J, leaving 18 bases between. Looked up from germline, CDR1 is SGHAT and CDR2 is FQNNGV. This CDR3 spans 15 amino acids. The CDR3 DNA, read in part, is TGTGCCAGCAGCTCCGATTTCAGCGGAGAGGCTGAA. Translating it yields CASSSDFSGEAE. In full, the CDR3 reads CASSSDFSGEAEAFF.

To note about this clone: The CDR3 end lies 3 residues beyond the end of the read and is filled in from the germline J gene. This chain joins TRBV6-2 or TRBV6-3 and TRBJ2-7, with a tentative D call TRBD1 (6 bases). The CDR3 runs 13 residues. Germline V gene data show CDR1 as MNHEY and CDR2 as SVGEGT. Trimming removed 6 bases at V and 4 bases at J, with 13 bases between. CDR3 residues: CASSRIQGYEQYF. The CDR3 bases that were read are TGTGCCAGCAGCAGAATCCAGGGGTACGAG.

This clone is identified as medium-sized (0.01 to 0.1%) from frequency. The observed sequence ends 3 residues before the CDR3 terminus, with the missing tail filled in from the germline J gene. The chain combines TRBV2 with TRBJ2-7; TRBD2 is a possible D gene (5 bases). This CDR3 spans 12 amino acids. Germline assignment: CDR1 SNHLY and CDR2 FYNNEI. With 9 bases removed from V and 6 bases from J, the gap between germline ends came to 15 bases. Partial CDR3 DNA: TGTGCCAGTCTAGGGCCTGCGGGCGAG. Translation: CASLGPAGE. The whole CDR3 sequence reads CASLGPAGEQYF.

CDR3 bases read: TGTGCCAGTAGTATAGCGTTGGCCCCTTACGAG. This encodes CASSIALAPYE. The whole CDR3 is CASSIALAPYEQYF. The chain joins TRBV19 to TRBJ2-7; D gene ambiguous. The read gets to within 3 residues of the CDR3 end, and the germline J gene fills in the rest. Trimming pared 1 base from V and 4 bases from J, leaving 11 bases between. CDR1 LNHDA and CDR2 SQIVND come from the germline V gene (reference sequence). This CDR3 is built from 14 residues.

About this clone: Germline is not matched at one junction end, which may reflect a read error. The sequenced fragment ends 3 residues before the CDR3 boundary, so the rest is inferred from the germline J gene. This chain connects TRBV7-9 to TRBJ2-1; D not resolved. The CDR3 covers 12 residues. CDR1 and CDR2 from the germline V gene are SEHNR and FQNEAQ (reference sequence). Partial CDR3 DNA: TGTGCCAGCAGCCCCCCCTACGATGAG. It yields the protein CASSPPYDE. The CDR3 in full is CASSPPYDEQFF.